This TCR beta chain was captured by sequencing in a study of blood T cell repertoires in COVID-19. Overall study context: PBMCs, B-cell-depleted T cells, or T cells provided the cDNA or gDNA that made up the material.

V lost 0 bases and J lost 8, with 19 bases in between. Germline V gene lookup returns CDR1 LGHDT and CDR2 YNNKEL (reference sequence). This CDR3 contains 16 residues. TCRdb's copy holds only in-frame clones and misses some; the assay was immunoSEQ multiplex PCR. This sample has some 330,000 clones, with around 83% found just once. The gene calls are TRBV3-1 (or the pseudogene TRBV3-2) and TRBJ1-2, with D perhaps TRBD1 (6 bases). This sequence originates from a woman aged 45 to 65 who had recovered from COVID-19. What was sequenced was PBMCs or T cells enriched from blood (not recorded which). The CDR3 spells CASSQDGGALVRGYTF. Here the CDR3 DNA reads TGTGCCAGCAGCCAAGATGGGGGGGCTTTGGTAAGGGGCTACACCTTC.